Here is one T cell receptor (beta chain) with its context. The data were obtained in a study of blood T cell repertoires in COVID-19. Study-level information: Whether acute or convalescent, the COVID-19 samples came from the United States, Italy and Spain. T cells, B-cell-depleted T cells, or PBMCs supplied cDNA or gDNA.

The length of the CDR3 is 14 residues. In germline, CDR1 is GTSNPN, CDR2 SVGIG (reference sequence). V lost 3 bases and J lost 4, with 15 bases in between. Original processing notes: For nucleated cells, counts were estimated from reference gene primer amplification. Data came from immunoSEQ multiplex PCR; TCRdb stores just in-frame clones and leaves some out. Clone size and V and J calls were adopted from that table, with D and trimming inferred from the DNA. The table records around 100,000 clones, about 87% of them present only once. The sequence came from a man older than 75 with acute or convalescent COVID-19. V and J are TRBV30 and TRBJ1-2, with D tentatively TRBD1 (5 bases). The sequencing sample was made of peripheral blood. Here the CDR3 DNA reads TGTGCCTGGAGCGCTAGGGGCAGGAGCTATGGCTACACCTTC. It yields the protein CAWSARGRSYGYTF.